The T cell receptor beta chain under discussion was sequenced for a study of spatial heterogeneity in lung cancer. Points from the study as a whole: Ubiquitous, expanded tumor-derived TCRs were more frequently observed in blood at resection than at follow-up.

Ten or more counts support this clonotype. Its antigen is still unknown. This sample's time point: sample taken at primary tumor resection. TCRdb independently ran MiXCR on the 5' RACE reads; one entry per CDR3 protein. The repertoire holds about 13,000 distinct CDR3 sequences, with around 4.1% as singletons. Germline CDR1 reads MDHEN; CDR2 reads SYDVKM. V shed 3 bases and J 5 bases; nucleotides not matched to a gene: 14. The CDR3 is made up of 17 amino acids. V and J are TRBV28 and TRBJ1-1; 8 positions agree with TRBD1. The TCR comes from a male donor with early-stage non-small cell lung cancer. The sequenced sample was PBMCs, obtained at surgery. CDR3 sequence: CASSFGRGQVEGTEAFF. The CDR3 DNA reads as TGTGCCAGCAGTTTCGGCAGGGGGCAGGTGGAGGGGACTGAAGCTTTCTTT.